The rows below give T cell receptor beta chains drawn from one sample of a study of STAT3 mutations in large granular lymphocyte leukemia. Libraries were prepared by immunoSEQ multiplex PCR; TCRdb keeps only in-frame clonotypes and omits some of them. The profile shows around 5,400 clones, about 95% of them singletons. Material for sequencing was peripheral blood mononuclear cells. These receptors were taken from a man in his 60s with T-cell large granular lymphocyte leukemia. Some clones in this sample may be carry-over from other donors' samples. Each CDR3 is given with its conserved first and last residue. Each record gives: CDR3 protein, V gene.

CASSFVGYGYTF	TRBV28
CASSLRQGGHEQYF	TRBV5-4
CASSLEGTGIANTEAFF	TRBV5-1
CASSPGTDLEAFF	TRBV18
CASSLYGVGNQPQHF	TRBV5-6
CSVLRASGNTIYF	TRBV29-1
CASSLAGQSYEQYF	TRBV5-6
CASSGISGANVLTF	TRBV6-1
CAWSPGGYGYTF	TRBV30
CASSISGYTEAFF	TRBV6-1
CASSGRADEQYF	TRBV2
CASSPSSYEQYF	TRBV7-9
CSVGRTSGTYEQYF	TRBV29-1
CASSISGGQETQYF	TRBV19
CASSLAQRSGYEQYF	TRBV11-3
CAWNELAGTDTQYF	TRBV30
CASSSSGTGGSGANVLTF	TRBV5-1
CASSLDGPEGEQYF	TRBV5-4
CASSPGLAEVSRETQYF	TRBV11-2
CASSPQSYEQFF	TRBV18
CASSLVPSETQYF	TRBV7-9
CASSTETGSTEAFF	TRBV5-1
CASSQGQGGTGELFF	TRBV4-3
CASSQEQLHQPQHF	TRBV6-5
CASSSRGNEQFF	TRBV7-9
CASSSGPGDEQYF	TRBV11-2
CASSQDVGYEQYF	TRBV4-2
CASSDYRGLTGELFF	TRBV25-1
CAWSPRWTEAFF	TRBV30
CASSLIPGKNTEAFF	TRBV27
CASKSDGYNQPQHF	TRBV10-2
CASSLLAGGPNEQFF	TRBV6-5
CASSLGTGEGYTF	TRBV5-1
CASSLRGGEGYNEQFF	TRBV7-9
CASSPGTGRTGELFF	TRBV27
CASSLISSPNTEAFF	TRBV7-2
CASRRGGQGRDGYTF	TRBV18
CASSFGTPIGYTF	TRBV6-5
CSVYSGSFGDEQFF	TRBV29-1
CASSFGEVGNTIYF	TRBV5-1
CASSQPVQGERGYTF	TRBV4-1
CASSPGTSGIGEQFF	TRBV27
CASSLTDEQYF	TRBV5-1
CAISEGDQPQHF	TRBV10-3
CASSPPGSYEQYF	TRBV11-3
CASSLALVLSTDTQYF	TRBV7-8
CAISQGRQGAEAFF	TRBV10-3
CASSVDGLAGNYEQYF	TRBV9
CASSPDPGQGGEQYF	TRBV27
CASSLAQGQSLYEQYF	TRBV7-9
CSVVSGLGNEQYF	TRBV29-1